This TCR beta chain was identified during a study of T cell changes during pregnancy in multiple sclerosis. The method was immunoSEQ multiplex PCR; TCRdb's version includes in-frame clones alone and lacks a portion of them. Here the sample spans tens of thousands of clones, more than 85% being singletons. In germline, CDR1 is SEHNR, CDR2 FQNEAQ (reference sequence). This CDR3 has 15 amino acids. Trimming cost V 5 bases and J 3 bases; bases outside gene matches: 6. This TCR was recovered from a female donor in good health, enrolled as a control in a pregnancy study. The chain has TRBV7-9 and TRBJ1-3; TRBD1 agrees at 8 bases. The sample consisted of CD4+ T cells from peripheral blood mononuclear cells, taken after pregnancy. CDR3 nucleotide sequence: TGTGCCAGCAGCCCCCAGGGGGCGAGTGGAAACACCATATATTTT. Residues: CASSPQGASGNTIYF.